One sample yielded the 32 T cell receptor beta chains listed below, sequenced in a study of blood T cell repertoires in COVID-19. Here immunoSEQ multiplex PCR was the method, and the copy in TCRdb shows in-frame clones only, minus some. The table records about 200,000 clones, more than 70% of them present only once. The sample taken for sequencing was peripheral blood. The receptors originated from a man aged 50 to 60 with COVID-19, enrolled during active disease.

This clone was counted a few times. J is TRBJ2-2 and V is TRBV6-4; 8 bases line up with TRBD1. Trimming took 0 bases from V and 4 from J; bases not matched to a gene: 7. Per the germline V gene, CDR1 is MRHNA and CDR2 is SNTAGT. This CDR3 is built from 17 residues. CDR3 coding DNA: TGTGCCAGCAGTGACTCTTGGACAGGGCGCTCCACCGGGGAGCTGTTTTTT. This sequence encodes CASSDSWTGRSTGELFF.

V and J are TRBV3-1 (or the pseudogene TRBV3-2) and TRBJ2-3; 8 bases map to TRBD2. V shed 1 base, J shed 4 bases, and the junction held 10 bases outside the gene matches. This CDR3 comprises 17 residues. Germline CDR1 is LGHDT and CDR2 is YNNKEL (reference sequence). This CDR3 reads CASSQGRGIAGSDTQYF. In DNA form, the CDR3 reads TGTGCCAGCAGCCAAGGAAGGGGGATAGCGGGATCAGATACGCAGTATTTT.

The V gene is TRBV5-8, the J gene TRBJ1-1; 7 bases align to TRBD1. V dropped 2 bases and J dropped 4; count of bases not matched to a gene: 8. CDR1 and CDR2 from the germline V gene are SGHTS and YDEGEE. CDR3 size: 15 residues. The CDR3 reads CASSFVQGVTTEAFF. In nucleotides, the CDR3 is TGTGCCAGCAGCTTCGTCCAGGGGGTGACCACTGAAGCTTTCTTT. Full variable domain (rest looked up from reference TRBV5-8 and TRBJ1-1): EAGVTQSPTHLIKTRGQQATLRCSPISGHTSVYWYQQALGLGLQFLLWYDEGEERNRGNFPPRFSGRQFPNYSSELNVNALELEDSALYLCASSFVQGVTTEAFFGQGTRLTVV.

Notes on this clone: This may be a read error: a much more frequent sequence differs by one nucleotide. This chain links TRBV7-2 with TRBJ2-5, with 7 bases identical to TRBD2. The CDR3 sequence is 14 residues long. Germline values: CDR1 SGHTA, CDR2 FQGNSA. Trimming cost V 2 bases and J 1 base; bases outside gene matches: 1. CDR3 in amino acids: CASSLSSGQETQYF. CDR3 coding DNA: TGTGCCAGCAGCTTATCTAGCGGCCAAGAGACCCAGTACTTC.

In the case of this clone: The same CDR3 also results from other DNA sequences found in this sample. This sequence joins TRBV9 and TRBJ2-3, with 8 nucleotides matching TRBD2. CDR1 is SGDLS, CDR2 YYNGEE, per germline. The V segment lost 3 bases and the J segment 0 bases; nucleotides outside the gene matches: 0. There are 14 residues in the CDR3. CDR3 sequence (DNA): TGTGCCAGCAGCGCTAGCGGGAGCACAGATACGCAGTATTTT. Encoded protein: CASSASGSTDTQYF.

This chain joins TRBV5-6 and TRBJ1-4; TRBD1 matches at 7 bases. The V gene end was trimmed by 4 bases and the J gene end by 4 bases; junction bases not matched to a gene: 10. This CDR3 comprises 16 residues. Germline-derived CDR1 and CDR2 are SGHDT and YYEEEE. CDR3 sequence (DNA): TGTGCCAGCAGCGACACCCGGGACAGTCATAATGAAAAACTGTTTTTT. Its translation: CASSDTRDSHNEKLFF.

The chain joins TRBV4-3 to TRBJ2-6; maybe TRBD1 (6 bases). Trimming cost V 1 base and J 2 bases, with 15 bases left between them. Germline V lookup: CDR1 LGHNA, CDR2 YSLEER. The CDR3 length is 18 residues. This chain's CDR3 is CASSQGARGRPGANVLTF. CDR3 coding DNA: TGCGCCAGCAGCCAAGGGGCCAGGGGAAGGCCTGGGGCCAACGTCCTGACTTTC.

The chain links TRBV7-9 to TRBJ1-2; TRBD1 aligns across 8 bases. CDR1 is SEHNR and CDR2 is FQNEAQ in the germline V gene (reference sequence). The CDR3 runs to 15 residues. The trim removed 4 bases at V and 0 bases at J, leaving 4 bases unmatched. CDR3 amino acids: CASSSLQGANYGYTF. The CDR3 coding sequence is TGTGCCAGCAGCTCACTACAGGGGGCTAACTATGGCTACACCTTC.

The sample holds one count of this clone. The CDR3 nucleotides read TGTGCCCTGGGGGGCTCTCGGACTAGCGCAAAGACCCAGTACTTC. Translation gives CALGGSRTSAKTQYF. J is TRBJ2-5 and V is TRBV30; the match to TRBD2 covers 9 bases. Per the germline V gene, CDR1 is GTSNPN and CDR2 is SVGIG (reference sequence). J gave up 6 bases and V 8 bases, and 16 bases lay outside the gene matches. The CDR3 covers 15 residues. The whole variable domain, filled in from reference TRBV30 and TRBJ2-5, reads SQTIHQWPATLVQPVGSPLSLECTVEGTSNPNLYWYRQAAGRGLQLLFYSVGIGQISSEVPQNLSASRPQDRQFILSSKKLLLSDSGFYLCALGGSRTSAKTQYFGPGTRLLVL.

The chain has TRBV5-1 and TRBJ2-5; 9 bases agree with TRBD2. This CDR3 contains 12 residues. Germline V lookup: CDR1 SGHRS, CDR2 YFSETQ. V dropped 5 bases and J dropped 13; count of bases not matched to a gene: 9. The CDR3 region is CASRKSGGPLYF. As DNA, the CDR3 is TGCGCCAGCAGGAAAAGCGGGGGGCCCCTGTACTTC.

A remark on this clone: Since no conserved phenylalanine or tryptophan closes the CDR3, a read error is the likely cause. No DNA is shown, since the ends of the CDR3 on it are uncertain; the CDR3 is the one TCRdb lists. This chain uses TRBV19 with TRBJ2-3; whether TRBD1, the table's D call, matches the DNA was not checked. Per germline, CDR1 LNHDA and CDR2 SQIVND (reference sequence). The CDR3 has 12 residues if both end residues are counted. CDR3 in amino acids: CASSPGTGGITP.

The chain employs TRBV20-1 and TRBJ1-2; D possibly corresponds to TRBD1 (5 bases). Germline CDR1 reads DFQATT; CDR2 reads SNEGSKA (reference sequence). The CDR3 runs 11 residues. CDR3 sequence reads: CSTRRGSGYTF. The CDR3 nucleotides are TGCAGCACCCGCCGGGGGTCCGGCTACACCTTC.

This clone was seen a single time. The chain uses TRBV6-2 or TRBV6-3 and TRBJ2-2; D possibly corresponds to TRBD1 (5 bases). Trimming removed 0 bases from V and 4 bases from J, with 18 bases in between. This CDR3 comprises 18 residues. Germline CDR1 MNHEY, CDR2 SVGEGT. The CDR3 protein is CASSYSQGLRLSTGELFF. Here the CDR3 DNA reads TGTGCCAGCAGTTACTCGCAGGGTTTGAGGTTGAGCACCGGGGAGCTGTTTTTT.

The genes are TRBV7-9 and TRBJ2-5, with D unresolved. This CDR3 is built from 14 residues. The V end lost 0 bases, the J end lost 1 base, and 6 bases lay between the germline ends. Germline V gene data show CDR1 as SEHNR and CDR2 as FQNEAQ (reference sequence). Here the CDR3 DNA reads TGTGCCAGCAGCTTAGCGGTGGCCCAAGAGACCCAGTACTTC. Protein product: CASSLAVAQETQYF.

The J gene is TRBJ2-1, the V gene TRBV9, with a tentative D call TRBD1 (7 bases). Germline V gene sequence: CDR1 SGDLS, CDR2 YYNGEE. The CDR3 is made up of 16 amino acids. Trimming removed 0 bases at V and 4 bases at J, with 14 bases between. The CDR3 coding sequence is TGTGCCAGCAGCGTAGGGAGGGGGCCTAGATACAATGAGCAGTTCTTC. Its protein is CASSVGRGPRYNEQFF.

The chain uses TRBV15 and TRBJ1-1, with a possible D match to TRBD1 (5 bases). CDR3 length equals 15 residues. The V and J ends lost 0 bases and 4 bases respectively, with 12 bases between them. Germline V CDR1 and CDR2: LNHNV, YYDKDF (reference sequence). In nucleotides, the CDR3 is TGTGCCACCAGCAGAGACCTTTTGGGGGGCACTGAAGCTTTCTTT. Protein product: CATSRDLLGGTEAFF.

In its sample, this clone was seen once. Within the sample, other DNA sequences also encode this same CDR3. The V and J genes are TRBV19 and TRBJ2-3, with TRBD2 as a possible D gene (5 bases). CDR3 size: 13 residues. Germline V gene sequence: CDR1 LNHDA, CDR2 SQIVND (reference sequence). The ends were cut back, 4 bases at V and 0 bases at J, with 5 bases in the middle. The CDR3 DNA reads as TGTGCCAGTAGTAGCGGGAGCACAGATACGCAGTATTTT. This sequence encodes CASSSGSTDTQYF.

The chain carries TRBV7-9 and TRBJ2-7; 8 nucleotides match TRBD1. CDR3 length: 15 residues. Germline CDR1 reads SEHNR; CDR2 reads FQNEAQ (reference sequence). With 1 base clipped from V and 2 bases from J, the junction kept 4 bases outside the gene matches. The CDR3 sequence: CASSLGTGPTYEQYF. DNA of the CDR3: TGTGCCAGCAGCTTAGGGACAGGGCCCACCTACGAGCAGTACTTC. Filled out from reference TRBV7-9 and TRBJ2-7, the complete variable domain reads DTGVSQNPRHKITKRGQNVTFRCDPISEHNRLYWYRQTLGQGPEFLTYFQNEAQLEKSRLLSDRFSAERPKGSFSTLEIQRTEQGDSAMYLCASSLGTGPTYEQYFGPGTRLTVT.

In DNA form, the CDR3 reads TGTGCCAGCAGTTGGGGACTAGCGGGAGCCCCCGGGGAGCTGTTTTTT. Translating it yields CASSWGLAGAPGELFF. The V and J genes are TRBV27 and TRBJ2-2; TRBD2 matches 14 bases. This CDR3 region has 16 residues. V shed 4 bases, J shed 6 bases, and the junction held 4 bases outside the gene matches. Germline V gene data show CDR1 as MNHEY and CDR2 as SMNVEV (reference sequence).

This chain uses TRBV30 with TRBJ2-3; 15 bases agree with TRBD2. V lost 1 base, J lost 4 bases, and 9 bases stayed unmatched. The CDR3 consists of 18 residues. In germline, CDR1 is GTSNPN, CDR2 SVGIG (reference sequence). Here the CDR3 reads CAWSAGLAGGLYSDTQYF. The CDR3 DNA reads as TGTGCCTGGAGTGCCGGACTAGCGGGGGGGCTTTACTCAGATACGCAGTATTTT.

The chain links TRBV4-1 to TRBJ1-6; tentative D call: TRBD1 (6 bases). Germline CDR1 reads MGHRA; CDR2 reads YSYEKL. V lost 0 bases to trimming and J lost 0 bases, with 9 bases between them. CDR3 length: 17 residues. The CDR3 loop reads CASSQERGSSYNSPLHF. Here the CDR3 DNA reads TGCGCCAGCAGCCAAGAAAGGGGGAGCTCCTATAATTCACCCCTCCACTTT.

DNA of the CDR3: TGTGCCAGTAGTGGGGAAGACAGGGAGAGACGTGGCTACACCTTC. Its protein is CASSGEDRERRGYTF. This chain links TRBV19 with TRBJ1-2; 7 bases agree with TRBD1. Germline lookup yields CDR1 LNHDA and CDR2 SQIVND (reference sequence). V trimming: 5 bases; J trimming: 7 bases; junction bases outside the gene matches: 13. CDR3 length: 15 amino acids.

This clone was picked up one time. DNA for the CDR3: TGCGCCAGCAGAGGCCTGGGGGGGTCAAATCCAGAGACCCAGTACTTC. This codes for CASRGLGGSNPETQYF. This chain joins TRBV5-1 and TRBJ2-5; 7 bases map to TRBD2. From germline, CDR1 is SGHRS and CDR2 YFSETQ. This CDR3 spans 16 amino acids. Trimming cost V 5 bases and J 4 bases; bases outside gene matches: 14.

The chain has TRBV2 and TRBJ1-5; no reliable D call. The CDR3 is made up of 14 amino acids. CDR1 and CDR2 from the germline V gene are SNHLY and FYNNEI. The V end lost 4 bases, the J end lost 3 bases, and 10 bases lay between the germline ends. CDR3 region: CASSAQVPNQPQHF. CDR3 coding DNA: TGTGCCAGCAGTGCTCAGGTACCCAATCAGCCCCAGCATTTT.

On this clone itself: Other DNA sequences in this sample translate to the same CDR3. The CDR3 region is CAIGRETQYF. The CDR3 DNA reads TGTGCCATTGGGAGGGAGACCCAGTACTTC. The V call is TRBV10-3, the J call TRBJ2-5, with D maybe TRBD2 (6 bases). The CDR3 covers 10 residues. Germline values: CDR1 ENHRY, CDR2 SYGVKD. Trimming pared 9 bases from V and 5 bases from J, leaving 7 bases between.

The chain uses TRBV11-2 and TRBJ1-2; D is perhaps TRBD1 (5 bases). Germline V gives CDR1 SGHAT, CDR2 FQNNGV. The CDR3 length is 14 residues. Trimming removed 5 bases from V and 2 bases from J, with 12 bases in between. Here the CDR3 reads CASSLPRDNYGYTF. CDR3 sequence (DNA): TGTGCCAGCAGCCTACCGCGGGACAACTATGGCTACACCTTC.

V is TRBV3-1 (or the pseudogene TRBV3-2) and J is TRBJ1-4, with TRBD1 identical over 8 bases. The CDR3 has 15 residues. Germline V CDR1 and CDR2: LGHDT, YNNKEL (reference sequence). J was trimmed by 7 bases and V by 4 bases; bases with no gene match: 8. The CDR3 bases are TGTGCCAGCAGCCCCCCTGGACAGGGAGGTGAAAAACTGTTTTTT. Its translation is CASSPPGQGGEKLFF.

The sample holds a few counts of this clone. This chain's CDR3 is CASSARTATDTQYF. As DNA, the CDR3 is TGTGCCAGCAGTGCAAGGACAGCAACAGATACGCAGTATTTT. V and J are TRBV2 and TRBJ2-3; TRBD1 might be the D (6 bases). The CDR3 sequence is 14 residues long. Germline V gene sequence: CDR1 SNHLY, CDR2 FYNNEI. V shed 4 bases and J shed 3 bases, with 11 bases lying between them.

This chain connects TRBV19 to TRBJ1-5; 7 positions agree with TRBD1. The V gene end was trimmed by 11 bases and the J gene end by 8 bases; junction bases not matched to a gene: 15. The CDR3 spans 14 residues. The germline CDR1 and CDR2 sequences are LNHDA and SQIVND (reference sequence). In DNA form, the CDR3 reads TGTGCCGCCATGGATGGTGCAGGGGGAAAGCCCCAGCATTTT. This codes for CAAMDGAGGKPQHF.

In the case of this clone: Other DNA variants within this sample encode the same CDR3. The chain recombines TRBV19 with TRBJ1-5; 9 bases are a match to TRBD1. The trim removed 7 bases at V and 2 bases at J, leaving 3 bases unmatched. The CDR3 covers 14 residues. The germline V gene encodes CDR1 LNHDA and CDR2 SQIVND (reference sequence). This chain's CDR3 is CASTTGGGNQPQHF. DNA for the CDR3: TGTGCCAGTACGACAGGGGGAGGCAATCAGCCCCAGCATTTT.

The chain employs TRBV13 and TRBJ1-5; D might be TRBD1 (6 bases). Germline V gene sequence: CDR1 PRHDT, CDR2 FYEKMQ (reference sequence). The CDR3 sequence is 15 residues long. The ends were cut back, 5 bases at V and 5 bases at J, with 16 bases in the middle. The CDR3 DNA is TGTGCCAGCAGCATACTAAGACAGGCGGATCAGCCCCAGCATTTT. It specifies CASSILRQADQPQHF.

The V call is TRBV6-5, the J call TRBJ2-1; 7 nucleotides match TRBD2. The CDR3 loop spans 14 amino acids. CDR1 is MNHEY and CDR2 is SVGAGI in the germline V gene. J was trimmed by 8 bases and V by 7 bases; bases with no gene match: 11. CDR3 region: CASIKRGTGDEQFF. The CDR3 coding sequence is TGTGCCAGCATTAAGCGGGGCACTGGGGATGAGCAGTTCTTC.